The rows below give T cell receptor beta chains drawn from one sample of a study of T cell responses to AZD1222 COVID-19 vaccine. The table came from immunoSEQ multiplex PCR; TCRdb's copy has only in-frame clones and leaves some out. The sample carries 70,000 or so clones, roughly 84% recorded once. Material: peripheral blood, obtained on day 0 of AZD1222 vaccination. The source is an adult in good health. CDR3s include the opening cysteine and the closing phenylalanine or tryptophan. Each record gives: J gene, V gene, clone size, D gene, CDR3 protein, CDR3 DNA. The D gene is left open where the match is weak. Some rows mark clone size as missing; the rest say once, few, many or name a class of expanded clone.

TRBJ1-6 | TRBV2 | NA | NA | CASSEVRNSPLHF | TGTGCCAGCAGTGAAGTTCGTAATTCACCCCTCCACTTT
TRBJ2-2 | TRBV19 | once | NA | CASRMRTGELFF | TGTGCCAGTAGGATGCGGACCGGGGAGCTGTTTTTT
TRBJ2-7 | TRBV7-2 | NA | NA | CASSFSSIYYEQYF | TGTGCCAGCAGCTTCAGCTCGATTTACTACGAGCAGTACTTC
TRBJ1-1 | TRBV5-5 | NA | NA | CASSLQGGNTEAFF | TGTGCCAGCAGCTTGCAGGGTGGGAACACTGAAGCTTTCTTT
TRBJ1-1 | TRBV7-9 | few | NA | CASSPVVGNMNTEAFF | TGTGCCAGCAGCCCAGTCGTCGGGAACATGAACACTGAAGCTTTCTTT
TRBJ2-1 | TRBV30 | NA | TRBD1 | CAWSAKTGWNEQFF | TGTGCCTGGAGTGCGAAGACAGGGTGGAATGAGCAGTTCTTC
TRBJ2-1 | TRBV7-3 | NA | NA | CASSLRGRHNEQFF | TGTGCCAGCAGCTTGAGAGGGCGTCACAATGAGCAGTTCTTC
TRBJ1-2 | TRBV29-1 | NA | NA | CSVRTDPGYTF | TGCAGCGTTAGGACAGATCCTGGCTACACCTTC
TRBJ2-7 | TRBV7-2 | NA | TRBD2 | CASSPRTSSPSYEQYF | TGTGCCAGCAGCCCCAGGACTAGCTCTCCTTCCTACGAGCAGTACTTC
TRBJ1-1 | TRBV30 | NA | NA | CAWVRGARRDTEAFF | TGTGCCTGGGTCCGGGGGGCCCGGAGGGACACTGAAGCTTTCTTT
TRBJ2-3 | TRBV24-1 | few | NA | CATSDSGGGLPDTQYF | TGTGCCACCAGTGATTCTGGCGGGGGCCTCCCAGATACGCAGTATTTT
TRBJ1-1 | TRBV6-4 | NA | NA | CASSYRELGGNTEAFF | TGTGCCAGCAGCTACAGGGAGCTCGGGGGGAACACTGAAGCTTTCTTT
TRBJ2-7 | TRBV6-5 | NA | TRBD2 | CASGKKRGGDDEQYF | TGTGCCAGTGGGAAAAAGCGGGGGGGCGACGACGAGCAGTACTTC
TRBJ2-7 | TRBV2 | NA | NA | CASKNGPGPGIHEQYF | TGTGCCAGCAAAAATGGCCCCGGCCCAGGGATCCACGAGCAGTACTTC
TRBJ1-6 | TRBV3-1/TRBV3-2 | NA | TRBD1 | CASSHGTGNSPLHF | TGTGCCAGCAGCCACGGGACAGGGAATTCACCCCTCCACTTT
TRBJ1-1 | TRBV30 | once | NA | CAWESPGANTEAFF | TGTGCCTGGGAGTCCCCAGGGGCGAACACTGAAGCTTTCTTT
TRBJ1-6 | TRBV19 | NA | TRBD1 | CASSLQGAASPLHF | TGTGCCAGTAGTTTACAGGGGGCGGCTTCACCCCTCCACTTT
TRBJ2-2 | TRBV30 | NA | TRBD2 | CAWRSLFPLAGGSENTGELFF | TGTGCCTGGAGATCCCTATTCCCCCTAGCGGGGGGTTCCGAGAACACCGGGGAGCTGTTTTTT
TRBJ1-2 | TRBV7-6 | NA | TRBD1 | CASSLDRDSPLTF | TGTGCCAGCAGCTTAGATCGGGACAGCCCGTTAACCTTC
TRBJ1-1 | TRBV30 | NA | NA | CAWAGVSTEAFF | TGTGCCTGGGCCGGGGTGAGCACTGAAGCTTTCTTT
TRBJ1-5 | TRBV19 | few | NA | CASSSTGAQPQHF | TGTGCCAGTAGTTCTACGGGTGCACAGCCCCAGCATTTT
TRBJ2-5 | TRBV3-1/TRBV3-2 | NA | NA | CASSQEWGAQETQYF | TGTGCCAGCAGCCAAGAGTGGGGGGCCCAAGAGACCCAGTACTTC
TRBJ1-1 | TRBV5-6 | NA | NA | CASSLVAVNPEAFF | TGTGCCAGCAGCTTGGTAGCCGTGAACCCCGAAGCTTTCTTT
TRBJ1-5 | TRBV28 | NA | NA | CASSWGSQPQHF | TGTGCCAGCAGTTGGGGGAGTCAGCCCCAGCATTTT
TRBJ1-4 | TRBV5-6 | NA | NA | CASSFMGNEKLFF | TGTGCCAGCAGCTTCATGGGGAACGAAAAACTGTTTTTT
TRBJ1-5 | TRBV28 | NA | NA | CASSGTDYQPQHF | TGTGCCAGCAGTGGGACCGATTATCAGCCCCAGCATTTT
TRBJ1-2 | TRBV30 | few | TRBD1 | CAWSKWDRFNYGYTF | TGTGCCTGGAGTAAATGGGACAGATTTAACTATGGCTACACCTTC
TRBJ1-6 | TRBV7-8 | once | TRBD1 | CASSPNRGGSYNSPLHF | TGTGCCAGCAGCCCCAACAGGGGGGGCTCCTATAATTCACCCCTCCACTTT
TRBJ2-7 | TRBV5-6 | NA | NA | CASSLGEGLGEQYF | TGTGCCAGCAGCTTAGGTGAGGGTCTAGGAGAGCAGTACTTC
TRBJ2-5 | TRBV5-1 | NA | TRBD1 | CASSPEQGYQETQYF | TGCGCCAGCAGCCCAGAACAGGGGTACCAAGAGACCCAGTACTTC
TRBJ2-7 | TRBV7-3 | NA | TRBD1 | CASSRGQAYEQYF | TGTGCCAGCAGCAGAGGACAGGCCTACGAGCAGTACTTC
TRBJ1-1 | TRBV5-1 | few | NA | CASSKEGVDTEAFF | TGCGCCAGCAGCAAAGAAGGGGTGGACACTGAAGCTTTCTTT
TRBJ2-5 | TRBV5-4 | NA | NA | CASSLAGAVQETQYF | TGTGCCAGCAGCTTGGCCGGGGCGGTCCAAGAGACCCAGTACTTC
TRBJ1-2 | TRBV7-8 | NA | NA | CASSSRRGNGYTF | TGTGCCAGCAGCTCCCGACGGGGGAATGGCTACACCTTC
TRBJ2-3 | TRBV6-2/TRBV6-3 | NA | NA | CASSNADTQYF | TGTGCCAGCAGTAACGCGGATACGCAGTATTTT
TRBJ1-5 | TRBV19 | NA | NA | CASSRRGEGSQPQHF | TGTGCCAGTAGTAGGAGAGGGGAGGGTAGTCAGCCCCAGCATTTT